Sequencing of this TCR beta chain was carried out in a study of blood T cell repertoires in COVID-19. Trimming cost V 5 bases and J 3 bases; bases outside gene matches: 4. The CDR3 sequence is 15 residues long. From germline, CDR1 is SGHNT and CDR2 YENEEA. In the original workflow: Quantification of nucleated cells was approximated via reference gene primer amplification. Some clones are missing from TCRdb's copy, which holds only in-frame ones; the method was immunoSEQ multiplex PCR. V, J and clone size are taken as reported in that table, and D and trimming were inferred from the DNA itself. Counted here are approximately 160,000 clones, 60% to 85% occurring once; the ten biggest clones make up approximately 8%.

Material: peripheral blood. This TCR was recovered from a man aged 55 to 70 with acute or convalescent COVID-19. The rearrangement uses TRBV11-3 and TRBJ2-1, with 10 bases that match TRBD2. The CDR3 here is CASSDRTSGYNEQFF. CDR3 bases: TGTGCCAGCAGCGATAGGACTAGCGGCTACAATGAGCAGTTCTTC. The whole variable domain, filled in from reference TRBV11-3 and TRBJ2-1, reads EAGVVQSPRYKIIEKKQPVAFWCNPISGHNTLYWYLQNLGQGPELLIRYENEEAVDDSQLPKDRFSAERLKGVDSTLKIQPAELGDSAVYLCASSDRTSGYNEQFFGPGTRLTVL.